Sequencing of this T cell receptor (beta chain) was carried out in a study of beta chain features in type 1 diabetes. Study details: Age, gender and cell yields were alike across patients and healthy donors. General study points: TCRB CDR3s from Type 1 diabetes patients were moderately but significantly shorter in all four CD4+ subsets.

The entirety of the isolated RNA underwent reverse transcription, so expressed TCRB transcripts were sequenced. The repertoire was sequenced with immunoSEQ multiplex PCR; TCRdb's copy has only in-frame clones and lacks some. The repertoire holds about 290,000 clones, about 8.5% seen once, with roughly 1% in the top ten. In its sample, this clone was seen a few times. Its antigen remains unknown. The CDR3 extends over 14 amino acids. Trimming took 7 bases from V and 2 from J; bases not matched to a gene: 5. The V gene's germline CDR1 is LNHDA and CDR2 SQIVND (reference sequence). The sequenced sample was central memory CD4+ T cells from blood. The TCR was taken from a woman aged 18-35 years in good health. The V gene is TRBV19, the J gene TRBJ2-5; 9 nucleotides line up with TRBD2. The CDR3 loop is CASKSSGTQETQYF. In DNA, the CDR3 is TGTGCCAGTAAGTCTAGCGGGACTCAAGAGACCCAGTACTTC.